The 30 T cell receptor beta chains presented below share a single source sample, sequenced in a study of OX40 agonist ivuxolimab in advanced cancers. Clones were sequenced by immunoSEQ multiplex PCR, and TCRdb holds only the in-frame ones, with some missing. The sample comprises 25,000 to 35,000 clones, 85% to 95% of which are singletons, and less than 30% rests with the top ten. The source was CD4+ or CD8+ T cells sorted from blood, collected in a trial of the OX40 agonist ivuxolimab. These receptors were obtained from an adult with an advanced solid tumor such as melanoma, head and neck, liver or kidney cancer.

The V call is TRBV27, the J call TRBJ2-6, with 9 bases that match TRBD1. The J segment lost 2 bases and the V segment lost 5 bases, leaving 1 base of the junction unmatched. Germline values: CDR1 MNHEY, CDR2 SMNVEV (reference sequence). CDR3 length: 15 residues. CDR3 region: CASSHRGPGANVLTF. Written as DNA, the CDR3 is TGTGCCAGCAGTCACAGGGGGCCTGGGGCCAACGTCCTGACTTTC.

The rearrangement joins TRBV28 to TRBJ1-2; 9 nucleotides match TRBD1. Germline V gene data show CDR1 as MDHEN and CDR2 as SYDVKM. V was clipped by 4 bases and J by 3 bases; unmatched bases: 6. CDR3 size: 15 residues. The CDR3, as DNA: TGTGCCAGCAGTTACGGACAGGGGCTCTACTATGGCTACACCTTC. The encoded protein is CASSYGQGLYYGYTF.

There are a few counts of this clone. This chain connects TRBV5-5 to TRBJ1-3; D gene uncertain. The CDR3 sequence is 15 residues long. V was cut by 0 bases and J by 2 bases, with 9 bases left in between. CDR1 and CDR2 from the germline V gene are SGHKS and YYEKEE (reference sequence). CDR3 loop: CASSLGPGTGNTIYF. In DNA, the CDR3 is TGTGCCAGCAGCTTGGGCCCCGGGACTGGAAACACCATATATTTT. The variable domain in full, completed from reference TRBV5-5 and TRBJ1-3, reads DAGVTQSPTHLIKTRGQQVTLRCSPISGHKSVSWYQQVLGQGPQFIFQYYEKEERGRGNFPDRFSARQFPNYSSELNVNALLLGDSALYLCASSLGPGTGNTIYFGEGSWLTVV.

V gene TRBV10-1 combines with J gene TRBJ1-1; D unresolved. The CDR3 consists of 18 residues. V lost 8 bases to trimming and J lost 0 bases, with 25 bases between them. The germline V gene encodes CDR1 WNHNN and CDR2 SYGVQD (reference sequence). CDR3 amino acids: CASFQKGLFKPMNTEAFF. CDR3 sequence (DNA): TGCGCCAGCTTCCAAAAGGGCCTCTTCAAACCTATGAACACTGAAGCTTTCTTT.

V and J are TRBV4-1 and TRBJ1-2, with D tentatively TRBD1 (6 bases). The CDR3 consists of 15 residues. Germline CDR1 MGHRA, CDR2 YSYEKL. Trimming removed 1 base from V and 4 bases from J, with 13 bases in between. In DNA, the CDR3 is TGCGCCAGCAGCCAAGGTTTCGGGGGCAGCTATGGCTACACCTTC. Translation gives CASSQGFGGSYGYTF.

The CDR3 DNA reads as TGTGCCAGCAGCTTAGATACGAATTACTACGAGCAGTACTTC. This encodes CASSLDTNYYEQYF. This chain connects TRBV7-9 to TRBJ2-5; D unresolved. TRBJ2-7 matches the DNA end more closely, so the J call is doubtful. Germline V gene sequence: CDR1 SEHNR, CDR2 FQNEAQ (reference sequence). The CDR3 extends over 14 amino acids.

This clone was detected only a few times. CDR3 bases: TGTGCCAGCAGTCTCCCGCAGGAGTATGGCTACACCTTC. Its protein product is CASSLPQEYGYTF. The J gene is TRBJ1-2, the V gene TRBV2, with D uncertain. The CDR3 runs to 13 residues. CDR1 is SNHLY, CDR2 FYNNEI, per germline. Between the trimmed V and J ends, which lost 5 bases and 5 bases, there was a span of 12 bases.

V and J are TRBV7-6 and TRBJ2-7; 7 bases map to TRBD1. The CDR3 spans 13 residues. Germline trimming cut 5 bases from V and 3 bases from J; bases unmatched to any gene: 4. CDR1 SGHVS and CDR2 FNYEAQ come from the germline V gene. The DNA for the CDR3 is TGTGCCAGCAGCCTGGGACAGTACTACGAGCAGTACTTC. Amino acids: CASSLGQYYEQYF.

This chain joins TRBV10-3 and TRBJ1-1; the D is unclear. V shed 4 bases and J shed 4 bases, with 10 bases lying between them. The CDR3 contains 13 residues. The V gene's germline CDR1 is ENHRY and CDR2 SYGVKD. Here the CDR3 DNA reads TGTGCCATCAGTGGTGGGATGGGCACTGAAGCTTTCTTT. Its translation: CAISGGMGTEAFF.

V and J are TRBV9 and TRBJ2-1; 7 bases line up with TRBD1. V lost 4 bases to trimming and J lost 0 bases; unmatched junction nucleotides: 7. This CDR3 region has 16 residues. CDR1 is SGDLS, CDR2 YYNGEE, per germline. The CDR3 DNA reads TGTGCCAGCAGCACGGGACAGAGCTACTCCTACAATGAGCAGTTCTTC. It codes for CASSTGQSYSYNEQFF.

The V and J genes are TRBV6-5 and TRBJ1-2, with D hard to call. Trimming took 4 bases from V and 8 from J, leaving 11 bases between them. CDR3 length: 12 amino acids. Germline V CDR1 and CDR2: MNHEY, SVGAGI. CDR3 DNA: TGTGCCAGCAGTTCCGGTGAGAGAGGCTACACCTTC. This sequence encodes CASSSGERGYTF.

The rearrangement joins TRBV19 to TRBJ2-7; 7 bases are a match to TRBD1. The CDR3 consists of 14 residues. With 10 bases clipped from V and 3 bases from J, the junction kept 12 bases outside the gene matches. Germline V lookup: CDR1 LNHDA, CDR2 SQIVND (reference sequence). This CDR3 is CATSSGTAYYEQYF. Written as DNA, the CDR3 is TGTGCCACCTCATCGGGGACAGCATACTACGAGCAGTACTTC.

The V call is TRBV28, the J call TRBJ1-1, with 7 bases fitting TRBD1. From germline, CDR1 is MDHEN and CDR2 SYDVKM. This CDR3 is 15 amino acids long. V shed 4 bases and J 5 bases; nucleotides not matched to a gene: 10. The CDR3 coding sequence is TGTGCCAGCAGTTCTAACAGGGGTCGGAGGACTGAAGCTTTCTTT. This translates into CASSSNRGRRTEAFF.

The chain recombines TRBV6-6 with TRBJ1-1, with 11 bases fitting TRBD1. CDR1 is MNHNY, CDR2 SVGAGI, per germline (reference sequence). The CDR3 covers 14 residues. V lost 4 bases and J lost 5; bases outside the gene matches: 3. Here the CDR3 DNA reads TGTGCCAGCAGTTCGGACAGGGGGCCTACTGAAGCTTTCTTT. This encodes CASSSDRGPTEAFF.

This clone was seen only once. The chain is built from TRBV7-6 and TRBJ2-1; 7 bases align to TRBD1. Germline CDR1 is SGHVS and CDR2 is FNYEAQ. The trim removed 4 bases at V and 7 bases at J, leaving 7 bases unmatched. The CDR3 spans 14 residues. CDR3 sequence: CASSSRQGLNEQFF. The CDR3 region has the DNA TGTGCCAGCAGCTCTAGACAGGGTTTGAATGAGCAGTTCTTC.

This clone was detected once. The chain joins TRBV5-5 to TRBJ2-7; weak D call: TRBD1 (6 bases). CDR1 is SGHKS, CDR2 YYEKEE, per germline (reference sequence). With 4 bases removed from V and 1 base from J, the gap between germline ends came to 12 bases. The CDR3 has 14 residues. CDR3 DNA: TGTGCCAGCAGCGTAGAGCAGGGGTCCTACGAGCAGTACTTC. It codes for CASSVEQGSYEQYF.

The chain links TRBV5-4 to TRBJ2-3; either TRBD1 or TRBD2 may supply D (7 bases each). The germline CDR1 and CDR2 sequences are SGHNT and YYREEE (reference sequence). The ends were cut back, 9 bases at V and 4 bases at J, with 12 bases in the middle. The CDR3 totals 12 residues. The CDR3 DNA reads TGTGCCATCAGGGGGGGCGCAGATACGCAGTATTTT. Translating gives CAIRGGADTQYF.

The gene calls are TRBV4-1 and TRBJ2-7, with TRBD2 matching over 7 bases. CDR3 length equals 18 residues. Germline CDR1 and CDR2: MGHRA and YSYEKL. V lost 1 base to trimming and J lost 0 bases; unmatched junction nucleotides: 12. The CDR3 protein is CASSQGVLAGVFSYEQYF. The CDR3 bases are TGCGCCAGCAGCCAAGGAGTATTAGCGGGCGTCTTCTCCTACGAGCAGTACTTC.

V usage is TRBV27 and J usage is TRBJ2-1; D is uncertain. Germline CDR1 is MNHEY and CDR2 is SMNVEV (reference sequence). CDR3 length equals 14 residues. With 3 bases removed from V and 5 bases from J, the gap between germline ends came to 11 bases. Written as DNA, the CDR3 is TGTGCCAGCAGTTTTGACGTAAGCGACAATGAGCAGTTCTTC. Protein product: CASSFDVSDNEQFF.

The CDR3 region is CASSYYNEQFF. Written as DNA, the CDR3 is TGTGCCAGCAGCTATTACAATGAGCAGTTCTTC. This sequence joins TRBV7-9 and TRBJ2-1; D is ambiguous. CDR3 size: 11 residues. V was cut by 4 bases and J by 4 bases, with 2 bases left in between. Germline V gene data show CDR1 as SEHNR and CDR2 as FQNEAQ (reference sequence).

CDR3 in DNA: TGCAGCGTTGTTTGGCTAGCGGGGCTCCGGGAGACGGATACGCAGTATTTT. Its protein is CSVVWLAGLRETDTQYF. The chain links TRBV29-1 to TRBJ2-3; 9 positions agree with TRBD2. CDR1 is SQVTM, CDR2 ANQGSEA, per germline. V was clipped by 4 bases and J by 6 bases; unmatched bases: 17. The CDR3 has 17 residues.

J is TRBJ1-1 and V is TRBV2; tentatively, D is TRBD1 (5 bases). The CDR3 has 11 residues. Germline V CDR1 and CDR2: SNHLY, FYNNEI. V gave up 11 bases and J gave up 8 bases, with 15 bases separating them. CDR3 DNA: TGTGCCGGGGGACGGGGCCCAGAAGCTTTCTTT. Amino acid sequence: CAGGRGPEAFF.

This clone was picked up a small number of times. This same CDR3 is encoded by further DNA sequences in the sample. The rearrangement joins TRBV27 to TRBJ2-1, with TRBD2 identical over 13 bases. V shed 4 bases and J 7 bases; nucleotides not matched to a gene: 4. Germline V gene sequence: CDR1 MNHEY, CDR2 SMNVEV (reference sequence). This CDR3 has 15 amino acids. CDR3 nucleotides: TGTGCCAGCAGTTGGGGGACTAGCGGGAATAATGAGCAGTTCTTC. It yields the protein CASSWGTSGNNEQFF.

The V gene is TRBV10-2, the J gene TRBJ2-1, with TRBD2 matching 11 bases. The CDR3 runs 17 residues. CDR1 WSHSY and CDR2 SAAADI come from the germline V gene. Trimming removed 3 bases from V and 7 bases from J; junction bases left unmatched: 11. This chain's CDR3 is CASSDTVWLAGGNEQFF. The CDR3 nucleotides are TGCGCCAGCAGTGATACGGTTTGGCTAGCGGGAGGAAATGAGCAGTTCTTC.

This clone was seen once. The chain couples TRBV7-6 to TRBJ2-7, with TRBD2 as a possible D gene (7 bases). Looked up from germline, CDR1 is SGHVS and CDR2 is FNYEAQ. CDR3 size: 14 residues. Trimming left V 1 base short and J 2 bases short, with 9 bases between. The CDR3 sequence: CASSLEGGAYEQYF. CDR3 coding DNA: TGTGCCAGCAGCTTAGAGGGGGGGGCCTACGAGCAGTACTTC.

The V gene is TRBV7-3, the J gene TRBJ1-1, with D possibly being TRBD1 (5 bases). V gave up 1 base and J gave up 3 bases, with 15 bases separating them. This CDR3 has 16 amino acids. Germline loops: CDR1 SGHTA, CDR2 FQGTGA. CDR3 coding DNA: TGTGCCAGCAGCTTAATTGGGGGAACTGGAGACACTGAAGCTTTCTTT. This sequence encodes CASSLIGGTGDTEAFF.

The chain links TRBV7-9 to TRBJ2-7; D may correspond to TRBD1 or TRBD2 (5 bases each). V lost 4 bases to trimming and J lost 1 base, with 11 bases between them. Germline assignment: CDR1 SEHNR and CDR2 FQNEAQ (reference sequence). The CDR3 loop spans 14 amino acids. CDR3 region: CASSSRDQSYEQYF. CDR3 DNA sequence: TGTGCCAGCAGCTCCCGGGACCAGTCCTACGAGCAGTACTTC. Full variable domain (rest looked up from reference TRBV7-9 and TRBJ2-7): DTGVSQNPRHKITKRGQNVTFRCDPISEHNRLYWYRQTLGQGPEFLTYFQNEAQLEKSRLLSDRFSAERPKGSFSTLEIQRTEQGDSAMYLCASSSRDQSYEQYFGPGTRLTVT.

The CDR3 DNA reads as TGTGCCAGCAGTGAATGGACAGGGGGAGGCGAGCAGTACTTC. Residues: CASSEWTGGGEQYF. V and J are TRBV6-5 and TRBJ2-7; TRBD1 matches 10 bases. In germline, CDR1 is MNHEY, CDR2 SVGAGI. V was pared by 5 bases and J by 6 bases, with 7 bases of the junction left unmatched. The length of the CDR3 is 14 residues.

V gene TRBV6-6 combines with J gene TRBJ1-1, with a tentative D call TRBD1 (5 bases). CDR1 is MNHNY, CDR2 SVGAGI, per germline (reference sequence). With 10 bases removed from V and 1 base from J, the gap between germline ends came to 13 bases. This CDR3 region has 13 residues. CDR3: CATGTNENTEAFF. In nucleotides, the CDR3 is TGTGCCACCGGGACGAACGAGAACACTGAAGCTTTCTTT.

The CDR3 DNA reads as TGCGCCAGCAGCCGAGGGACTAGCGGGAGGAATGAGCAGTTCTTC. Translating it yields CASSRGTSGRNEQFF. This rearrangement joins TRBV4-3 to TRBJ2-1, with 15 bases lining up with TRBD2. There are 15 residues in the CDR3. CDR1 is LGHNA and CDR2 is YSLEER in the germline V gene. Unmatched junction bases numbered 2, after V lost 4 bases and J lost 7 bases.